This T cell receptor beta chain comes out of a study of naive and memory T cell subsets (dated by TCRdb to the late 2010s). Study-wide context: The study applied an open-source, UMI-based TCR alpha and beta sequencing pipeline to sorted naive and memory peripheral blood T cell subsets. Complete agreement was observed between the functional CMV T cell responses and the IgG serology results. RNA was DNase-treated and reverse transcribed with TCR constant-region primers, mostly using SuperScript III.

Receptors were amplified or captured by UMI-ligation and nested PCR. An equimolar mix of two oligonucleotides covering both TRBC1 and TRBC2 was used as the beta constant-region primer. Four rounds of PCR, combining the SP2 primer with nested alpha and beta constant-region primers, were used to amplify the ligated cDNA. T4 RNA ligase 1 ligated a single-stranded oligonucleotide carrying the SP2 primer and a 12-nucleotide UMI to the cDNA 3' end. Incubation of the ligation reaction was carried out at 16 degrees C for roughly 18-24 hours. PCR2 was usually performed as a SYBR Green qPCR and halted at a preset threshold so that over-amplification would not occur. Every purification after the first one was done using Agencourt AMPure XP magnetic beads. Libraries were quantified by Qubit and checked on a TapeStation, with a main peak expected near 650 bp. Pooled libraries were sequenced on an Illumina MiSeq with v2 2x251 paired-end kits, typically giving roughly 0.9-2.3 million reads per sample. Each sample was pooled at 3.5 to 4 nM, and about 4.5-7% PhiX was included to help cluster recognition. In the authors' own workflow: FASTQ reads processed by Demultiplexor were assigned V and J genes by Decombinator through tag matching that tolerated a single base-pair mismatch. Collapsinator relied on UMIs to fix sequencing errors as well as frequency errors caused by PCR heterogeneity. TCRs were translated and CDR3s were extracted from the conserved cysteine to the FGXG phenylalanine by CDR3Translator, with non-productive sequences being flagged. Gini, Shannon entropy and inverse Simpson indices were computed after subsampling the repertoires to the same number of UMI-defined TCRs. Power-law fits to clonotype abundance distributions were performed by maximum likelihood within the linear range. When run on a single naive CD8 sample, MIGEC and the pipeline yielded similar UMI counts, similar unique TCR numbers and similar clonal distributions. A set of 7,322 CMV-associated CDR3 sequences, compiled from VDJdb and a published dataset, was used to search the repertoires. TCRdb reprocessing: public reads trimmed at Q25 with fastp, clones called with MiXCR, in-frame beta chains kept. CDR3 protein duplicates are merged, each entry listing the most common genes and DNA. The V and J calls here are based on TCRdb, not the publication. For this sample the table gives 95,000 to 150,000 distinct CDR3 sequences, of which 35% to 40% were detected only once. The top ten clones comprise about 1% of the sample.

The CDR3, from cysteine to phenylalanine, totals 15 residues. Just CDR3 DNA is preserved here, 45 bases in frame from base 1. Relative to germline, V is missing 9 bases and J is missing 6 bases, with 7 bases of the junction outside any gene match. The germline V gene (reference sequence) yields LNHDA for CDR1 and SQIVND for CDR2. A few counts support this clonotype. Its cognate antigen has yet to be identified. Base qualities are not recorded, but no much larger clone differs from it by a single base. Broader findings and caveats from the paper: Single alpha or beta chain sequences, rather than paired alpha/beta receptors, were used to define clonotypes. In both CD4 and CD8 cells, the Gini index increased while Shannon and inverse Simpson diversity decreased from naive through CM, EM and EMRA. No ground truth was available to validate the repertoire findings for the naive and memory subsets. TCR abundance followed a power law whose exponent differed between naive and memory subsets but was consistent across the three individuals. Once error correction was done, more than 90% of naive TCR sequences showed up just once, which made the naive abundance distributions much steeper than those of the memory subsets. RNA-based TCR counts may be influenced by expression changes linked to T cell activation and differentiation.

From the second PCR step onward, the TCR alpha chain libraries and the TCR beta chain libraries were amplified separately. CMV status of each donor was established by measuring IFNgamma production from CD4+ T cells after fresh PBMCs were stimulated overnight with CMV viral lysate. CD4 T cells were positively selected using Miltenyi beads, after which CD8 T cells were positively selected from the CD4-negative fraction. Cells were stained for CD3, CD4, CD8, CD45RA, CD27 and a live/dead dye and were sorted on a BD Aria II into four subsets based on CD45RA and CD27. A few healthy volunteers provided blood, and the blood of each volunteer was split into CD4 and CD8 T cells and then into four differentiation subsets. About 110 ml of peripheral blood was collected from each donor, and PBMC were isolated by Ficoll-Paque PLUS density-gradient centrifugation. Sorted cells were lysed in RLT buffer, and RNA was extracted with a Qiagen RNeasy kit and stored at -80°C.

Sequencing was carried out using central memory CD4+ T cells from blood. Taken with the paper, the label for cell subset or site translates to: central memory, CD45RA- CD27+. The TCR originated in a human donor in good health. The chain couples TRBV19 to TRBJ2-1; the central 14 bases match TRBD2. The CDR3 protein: CASDLGLAGVNEQFF. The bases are TGTGCCAGCGACCTGGGACTAGCGGGAGTCAATGAGCAGTTCTTC.